This is a list of T cell receptor beta chains from one sample in a study of spatial heterogeneity in lung cancer. TCRdb re-called the 5' RACE reads through MiXCR, storing one row per CDR3 protein. The data hold fewer than 3,500 distinct CDR3 sequences, with 6.3% observed a single time. This specimen consisted of lung tumor tissue, obtained at surgery. Every receptor here comes from a male donor with early-stage non-small cell lung cancer. Each CDR3 is given with its conserved first and last residue. The D gene is left open where the match is weak. Size tells how often a clone was seen (once, few, many) or the class of an expanded clone, and some rows leave it out.

V: TRBV12-3/TRBV12-4; size: many; D: -; J: TRBJ2-7; CDR3: CASILGGGDREQYF; DNA: TGTGCCAGCATATTGGGGGGCGGGGATCGCGAGCAGTACTTC
V: TRBV2; size: medium-sized; D: -; J: TRBJ1-2; CDR3: CASSGQNYGYTF; DNA: TGTGCCAGCAGTGGACAGAACTATGGCTACACCTTC
V: TRBV28; size: medium-sized; D: TRBD1; J: TRBJ1-4; CDR3: CASSPPGQSHEKLFF; DNA: TGTGCCAGCAGTCCTCCGGGACAGTCCCATGAAAAACTGTTTTTT
V: TRBV19; size: medium-sized; D: -; J: TRBJ2-1; CDR3: CASRGRDRYNEQFF; DNA: TGTGCCAGCCGAGGCAGGGACCGATACAATGAGCAGTTCTTC
V: TRBV11-2; size: medium-sized; D: -; J: TRBJ2-7; CDR3: CASSLDRRGRGHEQYF; DNA: TGTGCCAGCAGCTTAGATAGGAGGGGAAGGGGCCACGAGCAGTACTTC
V: TRBV9; size: medium-sized; D: -; J: TRBJ2-1; CDR3: CASSVTGFYNEQFF; DNA: TGTGCCAGCAGCGTAACCGGGTTCTACAATGAGCAGTTCTTC
V: TRBV11-2; size: medium-sized; D: -; J: TRBJ1-5; CDR3: CASSLGRGVGQPQHF; DNA: TGTGCCAGCAGCTTAGGCCGCGGGGTGGGTCAGCCCCAGCATTTT
V: TRBV3-1; size: many; D: -; J: TRBJ1-1; CDR3: CASSQDARGDRAFF; DNA: TGTGCCAGCAGCCAAGACGCAAGAGGCGACAGAGCTTTCTTT
V: TRBV2; size: -; D: -; J: TRBJ2-3; CDR3: CASSELNREDTQYF; DNA: TGTGCCAGCAGTGAATTGAACAGGGAAGATACGCAGTATTTT
V: TRBV11-3; size: many; D: -; J: TRBJ2-5; CDR3: CASSLAYQETQYF; DNA: TGTGCCAGCAGCTTAGCCTATCAAGAGACCCAGTACTTC
V: TRBV20-1; size: many; D: TRBD1; J: TRBJ2-5; CDR3: CSVQGAGETQYF; DNA: TGCAGCGTACAGGGGGCGGGAGAGACCCAGTACTTC
V: TRBV7-9; size: -; D: -; J: TRBJ2-3; CDR3: CASSYTDTQYF; DNA: TGTGCCAGCAGCTACACAGATACGCAGTATTTT
V: TRBV30; size: -; D: -; J: TRBJ1-6; CDR3: CAWRPGEGALHF; DNA: TGTGCCTGGAGGCCAGGGGAGGGGGCCCTCCACTTT
V: TRBV10-2; size: many; D: -; J: TRBJ1-1; CDR3: CASSEANTEAFF; DNA: TGCGCCAGCAGTGAAGCGAACACTGAAGCTTTCTTT
V: TRBV6-1; size: -; D: -; J: TRBJ1-5; CDR3: CASSENGRSPQHF; DNA: TGTGCCAGCAGTGAAAATGGTAGGTCGCCCCAGCATTTT
V: TRBV5-1; size: many; D: -; J: TRBJ2-3; CDR3: CASQPGHSTDTQYF; DNA: TGCGCCAGCCAACCGGGACACTCCACAGATACGCAGTATTTT
V: TRBV27; size: medium-sized; D: TRBD1; J: TRBJ1-6; CDR3: CASSFSGQGRAPLHF; DNA: TGTGCCAGCAGTTTTTCGGGACAGGGACGAGCACCCCTCCACTTT
V: TRBV30; size: -; D: TRBD1; J: TRBJ2-2; CDR3: CAWSAWDRVAGELFF; DNA: TGTGCCTGGAGTGCCTGGGACAGGGTTGCCGGGGAGCTGTTTTTT
V: TRBV7-2; size: many; D: -; J: TRBJ2-1; CDR3: CASSFGDTYNEQFF; DNA: TGTGCCAGCAGCTTCGGGGACACCTACAATGAGCAGTTCTTC
V: TRBV25-1; size: -; D: -; J: TRBJ2-2; CDR3: CASSLSTELFF; DNA: TGTGCCAGCAGTTTGTCCACGGAGCTGTTTTTT
V: TRBV5-6; size: many; D: TRBD2; J: TRBJ2-1; CDR3: CASSFPRVLASSSYNEQFF; DNA: TGTGCCAGCAGCTTCCCAAGGGTACTAGCGTCTAGCTCCTACAATGAGCAGTTCTTC
V: TRBV6-2/TRBV6-3; size: -; D: -; J: TRBJ2-7; CDR3: CASSYPVYEQYF; DNA: TGTGCCAGCAGTTACCCAGTGTACGAGCAGTACTTC
V: TRBV3-1; size: many; D: -; J: TRBJ2-3; CDR3: CASRNAGSTDTQYF; DNA: TGTGCCAGCAGGAACGCGGGCAGCACAGATACGCAGTATTTT
V: TRBV28; size: -; D: -; J: TRBJ1-1; CDR3: CASSLEPLNTEAFF; DNA: TGTGCCAGCAGTTTGGAACCATTGAACACTGAAGCTTTCTTT
V: TRBV20-1; size: medium-sized; D: TRBD2; J: TRBJ2-1; CDR3: CSAYTSGLRNEQFF; DNA: TGCAGTGCGTACACTAGCGGTTTGAGGAATGAGCAGTTCTTC
V: TRBV28; size: many; D: TRBD1; J: TRBJ1-3; CDR3: CASSSKGQGRNTIYF; DNA: TGTGCCAGCAGCTCCAAGGGACAGGGGAGAAACACCATATATTTT
V: TRBV19; size: -; D: -; J: TRBJ1-2; CDR3: CASTGTELYGYTF; DNA: TGTGCCAGCACCGGGACGGAGCTCTATGGCTACACCTTC
V: TRBV6-2/TRBV6-3; size: many; D: TRBD2; J: TRBJ2-2; CDR3: CASSWSSGRMASGELFF; DNA: TGTGCCAGCAGTTGGTCTAGCGGGAGAATGGCGTCCGGGGAGCTGTTTTTT